This T cell receptor beta chain comes out of a study of cytomegalovirus exposure and HLA in healthy donors. Study background: The same platform as the approximately 660 first-cohort repertoires was used for the roughly 130 validation repertoires, a later analysis reported.

Study results and limitations: Among the CMV-associated chains, a few were confirmed in vitro as specific for CMV antigens.

The CDR3 consists of 15 residues. Trimming took 4 bases from V and 3 from J; bases not matched to a gene: 8. Germline V CDR1 and CDR2: SGDLS, YYNGEE. The data were produced by immunoSEQ multiplex PCR, yet TCRdb's version contains in-frame clones alone and is incomplete. This sample has around 300,000 clones, with 75% to 90% found just once. While the first cohort had about 610 subjects, the donors belonged to the separate validation cohort of about 120 subjects. Turning to this clone: The antigen is unknown.

The sequencing sample was made of PBMCs. V usage is TRBV9 and J usage is TRBJ2-7; 9 positions agree with TRBD2. This receptor was identified in a woman in her twenties or thirties in good health and CMV-seropositive. In DNA, the CDR3 is TGTGCCAGCAGCACAGCGGGGGGTGGCATCTACGAGCAGTACTTC. Translating it yields CASSTAGGGIYEQYF.